Many counts were recorded for the clone carrying this TCR beta chain. The authors prepared the TCRbeta library with unique molecular identifiers. MiXCR was run by TCRdb on the PCR reads, yielding one entry per CDR3 protein. The data contain about half a million distinct CDR3 sequences, about 12% of them seen just once; the ten biggest clones take up over 5.5%. This record comes from a study of T-cell reconstitution after alpha-beta-depleted transplantation in children. The CDR3 runs to 12 residues. Germline CDR1 and CDR2: SQVTM and ANQGSEA. Trimming stripped 6 bases from V and 6 bases from J, with 12 bases between.

The TCR originated in a human donor who donated a stem cell graft to a child with combined immunodeficiency. The chain combines TRBV29-1 with TRBJ2-1; D unclear. This specimen consisted of PBMCs from the stem cell graft donor, obtained from the stem cell graft. CDR3 in DNA: TGCAGCGTCCGACCCCTCGGCAATGAGCAGTTCTTC. Amino acid sequence: CSVRPLGNEQFF.